The 25 T cell receptor beta chains listed next were all sequenced from one sample in a study of blood T cells in healthy people across ages. For the second PCR, which ran for roughly 7 to 11 cycles, a sample-barcoded 5' primer and a J-beta primer mix were used. TCRdb redid the calling of the 5' RACE reads with MiXCR, one entry per CDR3 protein. The data show some 760,000 distinct CDR3 sequences, with just under 25% seen just once and around 9.2% held by the top ten. These same records also appear under a second study, on T cells of mothers and their children.

The sample taken for sequencing was blood. The receptor source for this set is a boy aged 5-17 years in good health.

This chain joins TRBV9 and TRBJ2-5; 7 bases fit TRBD1. Germline trimming cut 0 bases from V and 11 bases from J; bases unmatched to any gene: 7. CDR1 is SGDLS, CDR2 YYNGEE, per germline. This CDR3 has 13 amino acids. The CDR3 bases are TGTGCCAGCAGCGTAGGACAGGGTCAAGGGCAGTACTTC. This translates into CASSVGQGQGQYF. Full variable domain (outside the CDR3, taken from reference TRBV9 and TRBJ2-5): DSGVTQTPKHLITATGQRVTLRCSPRSGDLSVYWYQQSLDQGLQFLIQYYNGEERAKGNILERFSAQQFPDLHSELNLSSLELGDSALYFCASSVGQGQGQYFGPGTRLLVL.

This clonotype turned up a few times. The chain joins TRBV5-1 to TRBJ2-7; weak D call: TRBD1 (7 bases). The CDR3 consists of 16 residues. Per the germline V gene, CDR1 is SGHRS and CDR2 is YFSETQ. V dropped 0 bases and J dropped 0 bases, with 13 bases sitting between them. The CDR3 loop is CASSLEGQGGSYEQYF. In nucleotides, the CDR3 is TGCGCCAGCAGCTTGGAAGGGCAGGGGGGCTCCTACGAGCAGTACTTC.

The gene calls are TRBV5-1 and TRBJ2-1; D perhaps matches TRBD1 (6 bases). The CDR3 spans 16 residues. Germline values: CDR1 SGHRS, CDR2 YFSETQ. Deletions cut 0 bases from V and 8 bases from J, with 18 bases between. In DNA, the CDR3 is TGCGCCAGCAGCTTGGAGTCCAGGGGCGCGATTGATGAGCAGTTCTTC. This sequence encodes CASSLESRGAIDEQFF.

This chain joins TRBV4-3 and TRBJ2-7; 10 bases are shared with TRBD1. This CDR3 has 15 amino acids. V was pared by 2 bases and J by 5 bases, with 6 bases of the junction left unmatched. In germline, CDR1 is LGHNA, CDR2 YSLEER. CDR3 nucleotides: TGCGCCAGCAGCCAAAGGGGACAGGGGATCGACGAGCAGTACTTC. Translating gives CASSQRGQGIDEQYF.

This clonotype turned up a few times. The rearrangement joins TRBV6-1 to TRBJ2-4; D gene unclear. V gave up 4 bases and J gave up 1 base, with 14 bases separating them. Germline CDR1 reads MNHNS; CDR2 reads SASEGT. The CDR3 has 16 amino acids. The DNA of the CDR3 is TGTGCCAGCAGTGCACAAGGGTTCGATGCCAAAAACATTCAGTACTTC. Its translation is CASSAQGFDAKNIQYF.

The DNA for the CDR3 is TGCGCCAGCAGCGCCTTACTAGGGGAGGGAGATACGCAGTATTTT. Translated: CASSALLGEGDTQYF. This chain uses TRBV4-3 with TRBJ2-3, with TRBD2 identical over 7 bases. The junction had 10 bases not matched to a gene; V was cut back by 5 bases and J by 5 bases. Germline V lookup: CDR1 LGHNA, CDR2 YSLEER. The CDR3 has 15 residues.

The chain is built from TRBV5-1 and TRBJ2-7; tentative D call: TRBD1 (6 bases). The germline gives CDR1 SGHRS, CDR2 YFSETQ. This CDR3 region has 14 residues. V was clipped by 0 bases and J by 2 bases, with 9 bases between them. The CDR3 coding sequence is TGCGCCAGCAGCTTGGAGGACAGTGCCTACGAGCAGTACTTC. Translated, it gives CASSLEDSAYEQYF.

This chain links TRBV20-1 with TRBJ2-5; no definite D call. V gave up 1 base and J gave up 5 bases, with 14 bases separating them. The germline gives CDR1 DFQATT, CDR2 SNEGSKA (reference sequence). This CDR3 contains 14 residues. CDR3 sequence: CSARGGWLRETQYF. CDR3 DNA: TGCAGTGCTAGAGGGGGTTGGCTTCGGGAGACCCAGTACTTC.

The rearrangement links TRBV6-1 to TRBJ2-3; D may be TRBD2 (5 bases). CDR3 size: 13 residues. Per the germline V gene, CDR1 is MNHNS and CDR2 is SASEGT. The germline V and J ends were trimmed by 5 bases and 6 bases, with 12 bases remaining between them. For the CDR3, the DNA is TGTGCCAGCAGTTCGACACGAGGGGATACGCAGTATTTT. Encoded protein: CASSSTRGDTQYF.

The table lists this clonotype with a few counts. The chain carries TRBV6-2 or TRBV6-3 and TRBJ2-1; TRBD2 matches 12 bases. The V segment lost 0 bases and the J segment 7 bases; nucleotides outside the gene matches: 4. This CDR3 contains 16 residues. From germline, CDR1 is MNHEY and CDR2 SVGEGT. The CDR3 DNA sequence: TGTGCCAGCAGTTACTCGCTAGCGGGGGGGCGAAATGAGCAGTTCTTC. This translates into CASSYSLAGGRNEQFF.

This clonotype was detected a few times. This chain joins TRBV10-3 and TRBJ2-7, with D possibly TRBD1 on 6 matching bases. The length of the CDR3 is 13 residues. Germline V gene data show CDR1 as ENHRY and CDR2 as SYGVKD. V was cut by 3 bases and J by 3 bases, with 9 bases left in between. CDR3 nucleotide sequence: TGTGCCATCAGTGAAGGGACACTCTACGAGCAGTACTTC. Residues: CAISEGTLYEQYF.

The genes are TRBV7-2 and TRBJ1-2, with D unclear. V was shortened by 5 bases and J by 2 bases, with 12 bases between the two germline ends. Per germline, CDR1 SGHTA and CDR2 FQGNSA. This CDR3 comprises 14 residues. The CDR3 coding sequence is TGTGCCAGCAGCCCCGGACGGGCCAACTATGGCTACACCTTC. This sequence encodes CASSPGRANYGYTF.

The chain recombines TRBV5-4 with TRBJ2-1; 9 bases map to TRBD2. Germline V CDR1 and CDR2: SGHNT, YYREEE (reference sequence). The length of the CDR3 is 16 residues. J gave up 0 bases and V 4 bases, and 5 bases lay outside the gene matches. The CDR3 is CASSTLAGSSYNEQFF. The CDR3 DNA sequence: TGTGCCAGCAGCACCCTAGCGGGATCCTCCTACAATGAGCAGTTCTTC.

This chain's CDR3 is CASSFRPQDNEQFF. The CDR3 DNA is TGTGCCAGCAGCTTTCGGCCGCAGGACAATGAGCAGTTCTTC. The chain couples TRBV7-9 to TRBJ2-1; D is undetermined. The CDR3 has 14 residues. Germline lookup yields CDR1 SEHNR and CDR2 FQNEAQ (reference sequence). The V end lost 3 bases, the J end lost 5 bases, and 11 bases lay between the germline ends.

This clonotype was observed a few times. The chain recombines TRBV20-1 with TRBJ2-7; TRBD1 or TRBD2 may be the D gene (6 bases each). Germline assignment: CDR1 DFQATT and CDR2 SNEGSKA (reference sequence). The CDR3 length is 15 residues. V was shortened by 0 bases and J by 4 bases, with 16 bases between the two germline ends. The CDR3 reads CSARDASRGGYEQYF. The CDR3 DNA sequence: TGCAGTGCTAGAGATGCGTCCAGGGGAGGTTACGAGCAGTACTTC.

The V gene is TRBV29-1, the J gene TRBJ2-5; D gene unclear. V shed 7 bases and J shed 5 bases, with 17 bases lying between them. Germline V gives CDR1 SQVTM, CDR2 ANQGSEA. The CDR3 totals 13 residues. The CDR3 loop is CSDAISSGETQYF. The CDR3 nucleotides are TGCAGCGACGCGATTTCAAGTGGCGAGACCCAGTACTTC.

This clonotype has a handful of counts. The rearrangement links TRBV6-1 to TRBJ1-3; no clear D gene. This CDR3 is built from 14 residues. Trimming took off 6 bases at V and 0 bases at J, with 9 bases between the two ends. Looked up from germline, CDR1 is MNHNS and CDR2 is SASEGT. The CDR3 reads CASRKETSGNTIYF. The CDR3 coding sequence is TGTGCCAGCAGAAAAGAAACCTCTGGAAACACCATATATTTT.

This clonotype has just a few counts. The rearrangement uses TRBV6-2 or TRBV6-3 and TRBJ1-5, with 8 bases fitting TRBD1. Looked up from germline, CDR1 is MNHEY and CDR2 is SVGEGT. V was pared by 2 bases and J by 0 bases, with 3 bases of the junction left unmatched. This CDR3 region has 16 residues. CDR3 bases: TGTGCCAGCAGTTACCCGGGACAGGATAGCAATCAGCCCCAGCATTTT. Translation gives CASSYPGQDSNQPQHF.

The rearrangement links TRBV20-1 to TRBJ2-1; 12 nucleotides align to TRBD2. The J call may be faulty, since TRBJ2-5 better matches the DNA end. Germline-derived CDR1 and CDR2 are DFQATT and SNEGSKA (reference sequence). CDR3 size: 15 residues. CDR3 DNA sequence: TGCAGTGCGGCCTCGACTAGCGGGAGTCTAGAGACCCAGTACTTC. Translating it yields CSAASTSGSLETQYF.

The J gene is TRBJ2-4, the V gene TRBV7-8; 7 positions match TRBD2. This CDR3 is built from 17 residues. Trimming took 2 bases from V and 3 from J; bases not matched to a gene: 10. The germline CDR1 and CDR2 sequences are SGHVS and FQNEAQ. The CDR3 region is CASSLNRTSSGKNIQYF. DNA of the CDR3: TGTGCCAGCAGCTTAAACCGGACATCTAGCGGCAAAAACATTCAGTACTTC.

This clonotype was counted between two and nine times. CDR3 residues: CASGASGDYEQYF. The CDR3 DNA reads TGTGCCAGCGGAGCTAGCGGGGACTACGAGCAGTACTTC. V and J are TRBV12-3 or TRBV12-4 and TRBJ2-7; TRBD2 matches 9 bases. Trimming removed 8 bases from V and 3 bases from J; junction bases left unmatched: 5. The CDR3 contains 13 residues.

This chain connects TRBV3-1 to TRBJ2-5; D assignment may be TRBD1 or TRBD2 (6 bases each). Per germline, CDR1 LGHDT and CDR2 YNNKEL (reference sequence). V shed 0 bases and J shed 3 bases, with 11 bases lying between them. The CDR3 spans 15 residues. This CDR3 reads CASSQDLGGEETQYF. The CDR3 DNA follows: TGTGCCAGCAGCCAAGATTTGGGGGGCGAAGAGACCCAGTACTTC.

The V gene is TRBV20-1, the J gene TRBJ1-1; 7 bases match TRBD1. Trimming removed 4 bases from V and 4 bases from J; junction bases left unmatched: 3. This CDR3 is 12 amino acids long. CDR1 and CDR2 from the germline V gene are DFQATT and SNEGSKA (reference sequence). For the CDR3, the DNA is TGCAGTGCTAACAGGGGTCGCACTGAAGCTTTCTTT. It is translated as CSANRGRTEAFF.

The V gene is TRBV3-1, the J gene TRBJ2-1; D gene uncertain. Trimming stripped 1 base from V and 13 bases from J, with 11 bases between. The CDR3 spans 12 residues. The germline gives CDR1 LGHDT, CDR2 YNNKEL (reference sequence). CDR3 sequence reads: CASSQVMDGQFF. CDR3 sequence (DNA): TGTGCCAGCAGCCAAGTCATGGACGGACAGTTCTTC.

This clonotype appeared a few times. This rearrangement joins TRBV28 to TRBJ2-3; possible D gene TRBD2, 6 bases. The V and J ends lost 4 bases and 7 bases respectively, with 18 bases between them. Per germline, CDR1 MDHEN and CDR2 SYDVKM. CDR3 size: 15 residues. For the CDR3, the DNA is TGTGCCAGCAGTTCATCTAGCGACCTTAGCTATACGCAGTATTTT. It yields the protein CASSSSSDLSYTQYF. The full variable domain, with the rest looked up from reference TRBV28 and TRBJ2-3, is DVKVTQSSRYLVKRTGEKVFLECVQDMDHENMFWYRQDPGLGLRLIYFSYDVKMKEKGDIPEGYSVSREKKERFSLILESASTNQTSMYLCASSSSSDLSYTQYFGPGTRLTVL.